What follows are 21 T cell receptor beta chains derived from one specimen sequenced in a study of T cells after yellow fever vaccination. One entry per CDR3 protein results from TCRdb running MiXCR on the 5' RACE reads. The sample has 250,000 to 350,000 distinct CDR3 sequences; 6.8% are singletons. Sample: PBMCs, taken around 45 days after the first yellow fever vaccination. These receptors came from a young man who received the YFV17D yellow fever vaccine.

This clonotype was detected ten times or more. The CDR3 region is CSASRPLMQPQHF. CDR3 nucleotide sequence: TGCAGTGCTAGTAGGCCACTAATGCAGCCCCAGCATTTT. The chain employs TRBV20-1 and TRBJ1-5; D unresolved. The CDR3 has 13 amino acids. V lost 3 bases to trimming and J lost 7 bases, with 13 bases between them. Per the germline V gene, CDR1 is DFQATT and CDR2 is SNEGSKA (reference sequence).

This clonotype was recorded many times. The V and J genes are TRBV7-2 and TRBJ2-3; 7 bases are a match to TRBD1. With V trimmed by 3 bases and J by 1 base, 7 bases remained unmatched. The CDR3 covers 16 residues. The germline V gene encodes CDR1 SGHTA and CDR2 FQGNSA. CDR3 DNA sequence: TGTGCCAGCAGCTTTCAACAGGGGTTGGGCACAGATACGCAGTATTTT. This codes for CASSFQQGLGTDTQYF.

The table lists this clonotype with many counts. The CDR3 protein is CASSRRGNTGELFF. The CDR3 DNA reads as TGTGCCAGTAGTCGACGGGGGAACACCGGGGAGCTGTTTTTT. J is TRBJ2-2 and V is TRBV19; a weak D match, TRBD2 (5 bases). The CDR3 consists of 14 residues. Per the germline V gene, CDR1 is LNHDA and CDR2 is SQIVND (reference sequence). V was trimmed by 5 bases and J by 1 base, leaving 8 bases between them.

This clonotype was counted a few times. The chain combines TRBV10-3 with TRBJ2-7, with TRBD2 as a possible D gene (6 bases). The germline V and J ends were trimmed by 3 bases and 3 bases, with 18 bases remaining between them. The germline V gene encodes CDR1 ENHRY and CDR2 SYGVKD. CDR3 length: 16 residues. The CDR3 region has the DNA TGTGCCATCAGTGACCCTACCGGAGGGTCTGGCTACGAGCAGTACGTC. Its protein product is CAISDPTGGSGYEQYV.

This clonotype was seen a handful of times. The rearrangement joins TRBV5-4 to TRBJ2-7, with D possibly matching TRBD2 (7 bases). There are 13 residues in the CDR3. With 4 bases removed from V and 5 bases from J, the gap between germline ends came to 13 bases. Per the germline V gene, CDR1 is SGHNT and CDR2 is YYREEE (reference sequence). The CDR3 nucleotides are TGTGCCAGCAGCCCGCGGGGGCGCAACGAGCAGTACGTC. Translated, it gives CASSPRGRNEQYV.

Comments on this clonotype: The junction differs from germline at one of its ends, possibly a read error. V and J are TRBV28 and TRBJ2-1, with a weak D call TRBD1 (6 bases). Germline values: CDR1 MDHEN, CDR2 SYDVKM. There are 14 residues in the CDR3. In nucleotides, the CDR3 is TGTGCCAGCAGCCCCGGACAGATCTACAATGAGCTGTTCTTC. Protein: CASSPGQIYNELFF.

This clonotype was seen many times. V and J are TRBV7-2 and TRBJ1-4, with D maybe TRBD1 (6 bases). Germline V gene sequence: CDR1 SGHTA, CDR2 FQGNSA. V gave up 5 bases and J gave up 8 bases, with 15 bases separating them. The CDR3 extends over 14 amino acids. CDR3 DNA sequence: TGTGCCAGCAGCCCAGACATGGGGGCCGAAAAACTGTTTTTT. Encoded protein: CASSPDMGAEKLFF.

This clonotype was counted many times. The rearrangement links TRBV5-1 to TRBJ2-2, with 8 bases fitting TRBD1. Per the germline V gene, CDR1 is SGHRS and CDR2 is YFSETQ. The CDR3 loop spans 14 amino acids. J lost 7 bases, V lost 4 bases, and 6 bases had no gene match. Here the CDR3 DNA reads TGCGCCAGCAGCCTTAGGACAGGGAGCGGGGAGCTGTTTTTT. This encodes CASSLRTGSGELFF. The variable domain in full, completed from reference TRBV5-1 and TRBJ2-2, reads KAGVTQTPRYLIKTRGQQVTLSCSPISGHRSVSWYQQTPGQGLQFLFEYFSETQRNKGNFPGRFSGRQFSNSRSEMNVSTLELGDSALYLCASSLRTGSGELFFGEGSRLTVL.

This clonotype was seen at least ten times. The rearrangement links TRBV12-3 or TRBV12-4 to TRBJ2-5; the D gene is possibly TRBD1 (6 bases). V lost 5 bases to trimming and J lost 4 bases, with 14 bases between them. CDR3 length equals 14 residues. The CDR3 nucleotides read TGTGCCAGCAGTCATACAGGGACAACAGAGACCCAGTACTTC. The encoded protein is CASSHTGTTETQYF.

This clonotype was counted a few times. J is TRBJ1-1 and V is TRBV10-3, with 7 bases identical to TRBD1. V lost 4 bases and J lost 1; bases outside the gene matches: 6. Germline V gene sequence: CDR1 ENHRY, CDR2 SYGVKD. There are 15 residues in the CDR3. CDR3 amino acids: CAISGSGTANTEAFF. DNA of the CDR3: TGTGCCATCAGTGGGTCCGGGACAGCGAACACTGAAGCTTTCTTT.

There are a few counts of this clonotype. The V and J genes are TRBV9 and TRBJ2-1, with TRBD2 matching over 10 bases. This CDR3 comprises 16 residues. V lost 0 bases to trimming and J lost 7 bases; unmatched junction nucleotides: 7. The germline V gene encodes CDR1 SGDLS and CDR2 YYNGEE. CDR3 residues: CASSVVPSGGVNEQFF. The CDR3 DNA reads TGTGCCAGCAGCGTAGTCCCCAGCGGGGGGGTGAATGAGCAGTTCTTC. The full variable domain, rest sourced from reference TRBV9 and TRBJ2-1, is DSGVTQTPKHLITATGQRVTLRCSPRSGDLSVYWYQQSLDQGLQFLIQYYNGEERAKGNILERFSAQQFPDLHSELNLSSLELGDSALYFCASSVVPSGGVNEQFFGPGTRLTVL.

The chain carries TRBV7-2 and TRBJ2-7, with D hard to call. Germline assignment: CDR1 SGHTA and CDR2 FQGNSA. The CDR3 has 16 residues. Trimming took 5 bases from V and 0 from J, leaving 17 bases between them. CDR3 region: CASSTLHGKSSYEQYF. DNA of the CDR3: TGTGCCAGCAGCACTTTACATGGGAAAAGCTCCTACGAGCAGTACTTC.

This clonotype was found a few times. CDR3 sequence (DNA): TGTGCCAGCAGCTTAAGGGCCTGGGACAGGGAGGAGGGCTACACCTTC. It translates to CASSLRAWDREEGYTF. The chain couples TRBV11-2 to TRBJ1-2; 9 bases align to TRBD1. Trimming at V came to 2 bases and at J to 8 bases, leaving 12 bases not matched to a gene. The length of the CDR3 is 16 residues. Germline V gene sequence: CDR1 SGHAT, CDR2 FQNNGV. Using reference TRBV11-2 and TRBJ1-2 for the parts outside the CDR3, the full variable domain is EAGVAQSPRYKIIEKRQSVAFWCNPISGHATLYWYQQILGQGPKLLIQFQNNGVVDDSQLPKDRFSAERLKGVDSTLKIQPAKLEDSAVYLCASSLRAWDREEGYTFGSGTRLTVV.

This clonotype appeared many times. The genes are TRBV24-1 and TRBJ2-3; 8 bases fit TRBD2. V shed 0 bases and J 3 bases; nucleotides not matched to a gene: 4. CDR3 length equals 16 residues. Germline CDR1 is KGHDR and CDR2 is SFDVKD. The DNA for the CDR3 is TGTGCCACCAGTGATTTGCGGCGGGGGGTTACAGATACGCAGTATTTT. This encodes CATSDLRRGVTDTQYF.

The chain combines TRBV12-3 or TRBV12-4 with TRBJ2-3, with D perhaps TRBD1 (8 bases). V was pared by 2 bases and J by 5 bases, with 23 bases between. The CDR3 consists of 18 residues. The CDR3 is CASSLSGGGGPLIDTQYF. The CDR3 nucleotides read TGTGCCAGCAGTTTATCAGGGGGCGGGGGCCCGCTCATAGATACGCAGTATTTT.

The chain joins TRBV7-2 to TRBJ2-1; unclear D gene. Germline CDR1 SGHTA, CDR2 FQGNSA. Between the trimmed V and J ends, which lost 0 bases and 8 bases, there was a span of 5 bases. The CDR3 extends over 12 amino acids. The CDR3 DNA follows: TGTGCCAGCAGCTTAGCGCCCCATGAGCAGTTCTTC. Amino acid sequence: CASSLAPHEQFF.

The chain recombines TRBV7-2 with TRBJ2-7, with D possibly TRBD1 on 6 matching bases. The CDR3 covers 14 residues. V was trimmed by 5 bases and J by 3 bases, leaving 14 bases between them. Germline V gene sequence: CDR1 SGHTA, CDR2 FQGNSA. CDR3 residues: CASSPSGHSYEQYV. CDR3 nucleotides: TGTGCCAGCAGCCCTTCGGGACACAGCTACGAGCAGTACGTC.

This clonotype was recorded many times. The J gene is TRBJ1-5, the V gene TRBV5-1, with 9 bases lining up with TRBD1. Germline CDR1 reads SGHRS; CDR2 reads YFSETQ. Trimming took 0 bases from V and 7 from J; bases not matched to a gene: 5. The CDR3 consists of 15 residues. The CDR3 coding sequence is TGCGCCAGCAGCTTGGCGGGACAGGGCCAACAGCCCCAGCATTTT. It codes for CASSLAGQGQQPQHF.

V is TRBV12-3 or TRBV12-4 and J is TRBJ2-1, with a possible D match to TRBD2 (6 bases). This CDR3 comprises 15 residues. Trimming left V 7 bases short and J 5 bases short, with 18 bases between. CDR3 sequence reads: CASNDWGTGDNEQFF. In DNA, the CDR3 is TGTGCCAGCAACGACTGGGGGACGGGGGACAATGAGCAGTTCTTC.

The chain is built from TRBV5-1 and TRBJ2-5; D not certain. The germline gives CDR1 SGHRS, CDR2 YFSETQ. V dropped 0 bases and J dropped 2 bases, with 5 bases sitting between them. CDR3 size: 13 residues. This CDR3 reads CASSLEVQETQYF. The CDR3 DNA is TGCGCCAGCAGCTTGGAGGTACAAGAGACCCAGTACTTC.

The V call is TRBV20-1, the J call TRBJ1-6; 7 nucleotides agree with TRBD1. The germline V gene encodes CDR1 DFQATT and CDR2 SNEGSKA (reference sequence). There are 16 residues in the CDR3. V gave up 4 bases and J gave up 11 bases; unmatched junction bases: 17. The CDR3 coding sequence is TGCAGTGCTAACCAACTGAGACAGGGTAGAAATGCACCCCTCCACTTT. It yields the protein CSANQLRQGRNAPLHF.